This entry lists 10 T cell receptor beta chains sequenced from one sample in a study of CD8 T cells in ankylosing spondylitis. In TCRdb, the 5' RACE reads were re-called with MiXCR into one record per CDR3 protein. The table records 150,000 to 200,000 distinct CDR3 sequences, about a sixth of them present only once. Sample: blood, either unsorted or a sorted T cell fraction (not recorded which). The receptors come from a male donor with ankylosing spondylitis or in good health (not recorded which).

This clonotype has at least ten counts. This chain uses TRBV20-1 with TRBJ1-1, with D possibly matching TRBD1 (5 bases). The CDR3 has 15 amino acids. Trimming left V 6 bases short and J 0 bases short, with 17 bases between. Germline CDR1 and CDR2: DFQATT and SNEGSKA (reference sequence). CDR3 bases: TGCAGTGCGAAATACGGGGGAGGGTTGAACACTGAAGCTTTCTTT. This encodes CSAKYGGGLNTEAFF.

V gene TRBV6-5 combines with J gene TRBJ2-3; 11 bases map to TRBD2. This CDR3 is 14 amino acids long. Germline assignment: CDR1 MNHEY and CDR2 SVGAGI. With V trimmed by 2 bases and J by 5 bases, 0 bases remained unmatched. The CDR3 sequence is CASSYLAGGDTQYF. CDR3 nucleotide sequence: TGTGCCAGCAGTTACCTAGCGGGAGGAGATACGCAGTATTTT.

This clonotype occurred many times. The chain is built from TRBV24-1 and TRBJ1-5; D is unresolved. This CDR3 contains 14 residues. In germline, CDR1 is KGHDR, CDR2 SFDVKD. Between the trimmed V and J ends, which lost 5 bases and 3 bases, there was a span of 10 bases. The CDR3 region is CATSGGTYNQPQHF. In nucleotides, the CDR3 is TGTGCCACCAGTGGGGGTACCTACAATCAGCCCCAGCATTTT.

The chain uses TRBV19 and TRBJ2-4; a possible D gene is TRBD2 (6 bases). This CDR3 is 14 amino acids long. Germline CDR1 is LNHDA and CDR2 is SQIVND (reference sequence). V lost 6 bases and J 0 bases, leaving 9 bases between the germline ends. The CDR3 protein is CASSPGLAKNIQYF. The DNA for the CDR3 is TGTGCCAGTAGCCCGGGACTAGCCAAAAACATTCAGTACTTC.

This clonotype was recorded many times. CDR3 amino acids: CASGLGEGTGELFF. The CDR3 nucleotides read TGTGCCAGCGGCTTGGGGGAGGGCACCGGGGAGCTGTTTTTT. The gene calls are TRBV2 and TRBJ2-2, with 7 positions matching TRBD2. CDR1 is SNHLY and CDR2 is FYNNEI in the germline V gene. The CDR3 runs 14 residues. Germline trimming cut 8 bases from V and 4 bases from J; bases unmatched to any gene: 7.

The V gene is TRBV29-1, the J gene TRBJ2-3; D not resolved. V gave up 0 bases and J gave up 1 base, with 11 bases separating them. The germline gives CDR1 SQVTM, CDR2 ANQGSEA. The CDR3 spans 15 residues. CDR3 protein: CSVEDQALGTDTQYF. The CDR3, as DNA: TGCAGCGTTGAAGATCAAGCATTAGGCACAGATACGCAGTATTTT.

Ten or more counts support this clonotype. The V and J genes are TRBV10-3 and TRBJ1-1; D call uncertain. V was clipped by 3 bases and J by 1 base, with 15 bases between them. This CDR3 has 16 residues. Looked up from germline, CDR1 is ENHRY and CDR2 is SYGVKD. The CDR3 DNA reads as TGTGCCATCAGTGATAGAATGTCGAAACCGAACACTGAAGCTTTCTTT. Translating gives CAISDRMSKPNTEAFF.

This clonotype was seen only once. A much larger clone differs by one base, so this may be a read error. The V and J genes are TRBV20-1 and TRBJ2-2; D gene unclear. Trimming pared 0 bases from V and 7 bases from J, leaving 9 bases between. The CDR3 is 13 amino acids. The germline V gene encodes CDR1 DFQATT and CDR2 SNEGSKA (reference sequence). CDR3 sequence reads: CSARELRVGELFF. The CDR3 nucleotides are TGCAGTGCTAGAGAATTGCGTGTCGGGGAGCTGTTTTTT.

This clonotype was counted only a few times. The J gene is TRBJ2-7, the V gene TRBV6-4; 9 positions agree with TRBD1. The CDR3 covers 15 residues. The trim removed 0 bases at V and 5 bases at J, leaving 5 bases unmatched. Germline V lookup: CDR1 MRHNA, CDR2 SNTAGT. CDR3: CASSDSDRGRDEQYF. CDR3 sequence (DNA): TGTGCCAGCAGTGACTCGGACAGGGGTCGTGACGAGCAGTACTTC.

This chain connects TRBV28 to TRBJ1-4; no reliable D call. Germline V lookup: CDR1 MDHEN, CDR2 SYDVKM. V lost 5 bases, J lost 6 bases, and 19 bases lay in between. This CDR3 is 16 amino acids long. DNA for the CDR3: TGTGCCAGCAGTCTACCCCCTCAAAGCGGTGATGAAAAACTGTTTTTT. Translating it yields CASSLPPQSGDEKLFF.